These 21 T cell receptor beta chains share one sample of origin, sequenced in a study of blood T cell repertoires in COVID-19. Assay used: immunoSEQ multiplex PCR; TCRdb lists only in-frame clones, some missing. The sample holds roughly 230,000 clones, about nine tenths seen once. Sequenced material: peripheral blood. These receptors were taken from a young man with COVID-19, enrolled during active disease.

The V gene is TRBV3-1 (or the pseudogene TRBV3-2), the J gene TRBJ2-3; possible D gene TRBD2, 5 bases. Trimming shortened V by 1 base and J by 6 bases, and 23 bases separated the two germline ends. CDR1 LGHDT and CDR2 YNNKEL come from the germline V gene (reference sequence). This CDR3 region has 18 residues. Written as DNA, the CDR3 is TGTGCCAGCAGCCAAGGACTGGTGGGAGCGAGATTAGGGGATACGCAGTATTTT. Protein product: CASSQGLVGARLGDTQYF.

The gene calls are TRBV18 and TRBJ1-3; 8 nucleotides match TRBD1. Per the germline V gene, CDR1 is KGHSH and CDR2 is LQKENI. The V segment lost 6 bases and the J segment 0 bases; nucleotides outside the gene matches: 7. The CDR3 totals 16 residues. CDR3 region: CASSQGQANSGNTIYF. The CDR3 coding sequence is TGTGCCAGCTCCCAGGGACAGGCAAACTCTGGAAACACCATATATTTT.

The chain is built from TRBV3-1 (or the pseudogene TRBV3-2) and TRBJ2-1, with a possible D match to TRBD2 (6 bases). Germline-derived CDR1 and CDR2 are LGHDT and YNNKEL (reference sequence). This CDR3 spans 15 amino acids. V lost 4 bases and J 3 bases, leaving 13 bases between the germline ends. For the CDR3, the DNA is TGTGCCAGCAGCCTCAGGGACTCTTACTACAATGAGCAGTTCTTC. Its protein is CASSLRDSYYNEQFF.

For the CDR3, the DNA is TGTGCCAGCAGCCATTCACAGGGTTATAGCAATCAGCCCCAGCATTTT. Translating gives CASSHSQGYSNQPQHF. The chain carries TRBV7-9 and TRBJ1-5; TRBD1 is a possible D gene (6 bases). The germline gives CDR1 SEHNR, CDR2 FQNEAQ (reference sequence). The CDR3 has 16 amino acids. Trimming took 5 bases from V and 0 from J, leaving 14 bases between them.

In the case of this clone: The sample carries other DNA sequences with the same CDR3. CDR3 region: CASSYSGGSSGNTIYF. CDR3 coding DNA: TGTGCCAGCAGTTACTCGGGAGGGTCTTCTGGAAACACCATATATTTT. The V gene is TRBV6-5, the J gene TRBJ1-3, with no clear D. CDR1 and CDR2 from the germline V gene are MNHEY and SVGAGI. The V and J ends lost 0 bases and 1 base respectively, with 10 bases between them. The CDR3 sequence is 16 residues long.

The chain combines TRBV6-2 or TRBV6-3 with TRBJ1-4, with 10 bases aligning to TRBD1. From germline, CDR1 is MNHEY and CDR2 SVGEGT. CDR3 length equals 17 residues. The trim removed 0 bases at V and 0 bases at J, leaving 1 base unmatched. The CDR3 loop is CASSYSGTGATNEKLFF. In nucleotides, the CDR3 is TGTGCCAGCAGTTACTCCGGGACAGGGGCAACTAATGAAAAACTGTTTTTT.

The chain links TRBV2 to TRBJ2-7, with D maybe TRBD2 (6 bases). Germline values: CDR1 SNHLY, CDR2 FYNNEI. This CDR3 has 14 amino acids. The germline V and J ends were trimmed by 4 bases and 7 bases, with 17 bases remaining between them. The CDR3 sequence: CASSVFGGAGEQYF. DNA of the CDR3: TGTGCCAGCAGTGTTTTTGGAGGGGCGGGAGAGCAGTACTTC.

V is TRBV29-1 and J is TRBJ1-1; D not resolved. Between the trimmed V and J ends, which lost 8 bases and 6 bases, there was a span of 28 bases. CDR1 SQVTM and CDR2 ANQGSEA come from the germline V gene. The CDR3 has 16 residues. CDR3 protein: CSTAKGLSMVAAEAFF. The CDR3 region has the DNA TGCAGCACGGCGAAGGGCTTGTCAATGGTAGCGGCTGAAGCTTTCTTT.

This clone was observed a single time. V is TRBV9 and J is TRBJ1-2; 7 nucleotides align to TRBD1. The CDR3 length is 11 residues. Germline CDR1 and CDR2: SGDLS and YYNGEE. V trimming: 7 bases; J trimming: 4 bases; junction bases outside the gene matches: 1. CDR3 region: CASRDSYGYTF. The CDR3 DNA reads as TGTGCCAGCCGGGACAGCTATGGCTACACCTTC. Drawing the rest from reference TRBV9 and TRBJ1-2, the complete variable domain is DSGVTQTPKHLITATGQRVTLRCSPRSGDLSVYWYQQSLDQGLQFLIQYYNGEERAKGNILERFSAQQFPDLHSELNLSSLELGDSALYFCASRDSYGYTFGSGTRLTVV.

The CDR3 region is CASSLGLAASTDTQYF. In DNA, the CDR3 is TGCGCCAGCAGCCTGGGACTAGCGGCGAGCACAGATACGCAGTATTTT. The rearrangement uses TRBV5-1 and TRBJ2-3; 11 bases are a match to TRBD2. CDR3 length: 16 amino acids. V dropped 4 bases and J dropped 0; count of bases not matched to a gene: 4. Germline CDR1 reads SGHRS; CDR2 reads YFSETQ.

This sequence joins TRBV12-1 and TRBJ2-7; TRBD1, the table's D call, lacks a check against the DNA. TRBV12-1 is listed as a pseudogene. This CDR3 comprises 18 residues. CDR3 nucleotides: TGTGCCAGCAGCTTTGCGCAGGGGAGACAGGGTCCAGCCTACGAGCAGTACTTC. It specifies CASSFAQGRQGPAYEQYF.

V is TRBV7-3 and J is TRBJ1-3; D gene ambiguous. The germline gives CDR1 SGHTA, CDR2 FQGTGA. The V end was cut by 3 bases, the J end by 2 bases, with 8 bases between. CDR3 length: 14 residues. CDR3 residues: CASSFGGPGNTIYF. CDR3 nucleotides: TGTGCCAGCAGCTTTGGAGGGCCTGGAAACACCATATATTTT.

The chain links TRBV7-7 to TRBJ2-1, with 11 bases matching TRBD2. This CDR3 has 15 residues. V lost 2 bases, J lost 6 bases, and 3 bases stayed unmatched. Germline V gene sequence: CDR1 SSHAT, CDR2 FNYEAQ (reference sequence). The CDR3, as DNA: TGTGCCAGCAGCTTAACTAGCGGGGGCCGCAATGAGCAGTTCTTC. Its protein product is CASSLTSGGRNEQFF. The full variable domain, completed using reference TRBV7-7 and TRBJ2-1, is GAGVSQSPRYKVTKRGQDVTLRCDPISSHATLYWYQQALGQGPEFLTYFNYEAQPDKSGLPSDRFSAERPEGSISTLTIQRTEQRDSAMYRCASSLTSGGRNEQFFGPGTRLTVL.

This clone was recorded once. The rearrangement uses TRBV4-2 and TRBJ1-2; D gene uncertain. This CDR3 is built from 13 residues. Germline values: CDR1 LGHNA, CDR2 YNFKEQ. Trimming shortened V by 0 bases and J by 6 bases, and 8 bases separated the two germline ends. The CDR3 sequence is CASSQEGSDGYTF. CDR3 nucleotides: TGTGCCAGCAGCCAAGAGGGCTCTGATGGCTACACCTTC.

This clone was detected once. DNA for the CDR3: TGTGCCAGCAGTGAAGCGATGAGGCGCCAGCCCCAGCATTTT. It specifies CASSEAMRRQPQHF. J is TRBJ1-5 and V is TRBV2; no clear D. CDR3 length equals 14 residues. CDR1 is SNHLY and CDR2 is FYNNEI in the germline V gene. V was cut by 0 bases and J by 7 bases, with 10 bases left in between. The full variable domain, with the rest looked up from reference TRBV2 and TRBJ1-5, is EPEVTQTPSHQVTQMGQEVILRCVPISNHLYFYWYRQILGQKVEFLVSFYNNEISEKSEIFDDQFSVERPDGSNFTLKIRSTKLEDSAMYFCASSEAMRRQPQHFGDGTRLSIL.

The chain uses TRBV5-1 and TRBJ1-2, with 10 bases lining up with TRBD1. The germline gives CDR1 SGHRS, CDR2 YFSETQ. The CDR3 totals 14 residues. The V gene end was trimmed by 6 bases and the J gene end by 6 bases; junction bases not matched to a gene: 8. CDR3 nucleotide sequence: TGCGCCAGCAATCCGGGACAGGGGAAACATGGCTACACCTTC. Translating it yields CASNPGQGKHGYTF.

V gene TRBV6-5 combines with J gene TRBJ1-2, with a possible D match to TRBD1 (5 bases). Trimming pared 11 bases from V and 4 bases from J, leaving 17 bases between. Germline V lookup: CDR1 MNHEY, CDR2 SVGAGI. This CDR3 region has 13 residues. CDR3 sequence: CAAGRGTLYGYTF. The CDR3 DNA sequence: TGTGCCGCAGGGCGGGGGACTCTCTATGGCTACACCTTC.

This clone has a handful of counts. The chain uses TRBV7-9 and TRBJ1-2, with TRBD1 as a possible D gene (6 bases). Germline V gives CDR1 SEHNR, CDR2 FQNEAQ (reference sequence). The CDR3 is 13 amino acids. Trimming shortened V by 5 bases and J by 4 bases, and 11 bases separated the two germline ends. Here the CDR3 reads CASSTGWGYGYTF. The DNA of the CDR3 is TGTGCCAGCAGCACAGGGTGGGGCTATGGCTACACCTTC. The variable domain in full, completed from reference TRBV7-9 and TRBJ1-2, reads DTGVSQNPRHKITKRGQNVTFRCDPISEHNRLYWYRQTLGQGPEFLTYFQNEAQLEKSRLLSDRFSAERPKGSFSTLEIQRTEQGDSAMYLCASSTGWGYGYTFGSGTRLTVV.

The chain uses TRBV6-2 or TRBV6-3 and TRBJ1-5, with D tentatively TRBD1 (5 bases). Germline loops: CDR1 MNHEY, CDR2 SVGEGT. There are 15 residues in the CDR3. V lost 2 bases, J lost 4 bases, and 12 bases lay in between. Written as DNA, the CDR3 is TGTGCCAGCAGTTACCAGGGAGGTAGAAATCAGCCCCAGCATTTT. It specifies CASSYQGGRNQPQHF.

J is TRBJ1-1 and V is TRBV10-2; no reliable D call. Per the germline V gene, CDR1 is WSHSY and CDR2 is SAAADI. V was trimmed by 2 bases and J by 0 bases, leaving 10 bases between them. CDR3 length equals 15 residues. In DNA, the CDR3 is TGCGCCAGCAGTGAGGGGCAGAGCATGAACACTGAAGCTTTCTTT. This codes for CASSEGQSMNTEAFF.

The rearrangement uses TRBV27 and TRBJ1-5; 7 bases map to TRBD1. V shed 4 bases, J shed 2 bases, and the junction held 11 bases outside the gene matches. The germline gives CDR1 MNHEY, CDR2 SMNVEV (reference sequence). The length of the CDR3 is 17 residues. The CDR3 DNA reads TGTGCCAGCAGTTCATCCTCGACAGGGCTTGGCAATCAGCCCCAGCATTTT. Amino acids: CASSSSSTGLGNQPQHF.